This T cell receptor beta chain emerged from a study of siplizumab effects on memory and regulatory T cells. Study-wide results and caveats: Many proliferating CD4+ or CD8+ clones remained unclassified. Roughly 75-97% of them could not be assigned either a naive or a memory phenotype. Poor capture below about 10^-5 frequency left most alloreactive clones unmapped to unstimulated subsets. No functional test confirmed suppression by proliferating siplizumab-culture Tregs.

Of note for this clone: No antigen is known for it.

Some clones are missing from TCRdb's copy, which holds only in-frame ones; the method was immunoSEQ multiplex PCR. The sample contains over 100,000 clones, just over 90% of which appear only once. Germline V gene sequence: CDR1 LNHDA, CDR2 SQIVND (reference sequence). Trimming stripped 7 bases from V and 5 bases from J, with 18 bases between. This CDR3 is 15 amino acids long. J is TRBJ1-5 and V is TRBV19, with D possibly TRBD1 on 5 matching bases. The source of this sequence is a human donor in good health. Sequencing used Tregs sorted from blood. The CDR3 coding sequence is TGTGCCAGTATGCCATGGGGCAAGGAAGATCAGCCCCAGCATTTT. This translates into CASMPWGKEDQPQHF.